These 13 T cell receptor beta chains came from one sample sequenced in a study of beta chain features in type 1 diabetes. Reverse transcription of all isolated RNA meant that expressed TCRB transcripts were sequenced. Only in-frame clones appear in the TCRdb table, and some are missing; sequencing was by immunoSEQ multiplex PCR. Counted here are hundreds of thousands of clones, about 12% occurring once; the ten biggest clones make up less than 0.02%. The source material was naive CD4+ T cells from blood. All receptors derive from a man younger than 35 in good health.

V gene TRBV6-6 combines with J gene TRBJ1-5; TRBD1 aligns across 7 bases. With V trimmed by 6 bases and J by 0 bases, 8 bases remained unmatched. This CDR3 is built from 16 residues. Germline V lookup: CDR1 MNHNY, CDR2 SVGAGI (reference sequence). This chain's CDR3 is CASSPGTEHSNQPQHF. In nucleotides, the CDR3 is TGTGCCAGCAGCCCCGGGACAGAGCATAGCAATCAGCCCCAGCATTTT.

This clone was found a few times. The genes are TRBV9 and TRBJ1-1; D is possibly TRBD1 (5 bases). From germline, CDR1 is SGDLS and CDR2 YYNGEE. Between the trimmed V and J ends, which lost 0 bases and 2 bases, there was a span of 11 bases. The length of the CDR3 is 15 residues. This CDR3 reads CASSVGGRKNTEAFF. The CDR3 region has the DNA TGTGCCAGCAGCGTAGGGGGCAGAAAAAACACTGAAGCTTTCTTT.

This chain links TRBV11-1 with TRBJ1-1, with unresolved D. The V end was cut by 3 bases, the J end by 1 base, with 3 bases between. CDR1 and CDR2 from the germline V gene are SGHAT and FQDESV (reference sequence). The CDR3 totals 12 residues. This CDR3 reads CASSLRNTEAFF. The CDR3 coding sequence is TGTGCCAGCAGCTTGCGGAACACTGAAGCTTTCTTT.

The V and J genes are TRBV28 and TRBJ2-1; D gene unclear. The CDR3 loop spans 16 amino acids. Trimming stripped 7 bases from V and 6 bases from J, with 22 bases between. The V gene's germline CDR1 is MDHEN and CDR2 SYDVKM. In DNA form, the CDR3 reads TGTGCCAGCACCACCTCTTGGCCCGGAGTGAGCAATGAGCAGTTCTTC. As protein: CASTTSWPGVSNEQFF.

CDR3 sequence (DNA): TGTGCCAGTACCTGGCGCAGGGGGCTTGGGAATCAGCCCCAGCATTTT. This gives the protein CASTWRRGLGNQPQHF. The chain uses TRBV19 and TRBJ1-5, with TRBD1 matching over 8 bases. Trimming at V came to 7 bases and at J to 4 bases, leaving 12 bases not matched to a gene. CDR3 size: 16 residues. CDR1 and CDR2 from the germline V gene are LNHDA and SQIVND (reference sequence).

In its sample, this clone was seen a few times. This sequence joins TRBV7-9 and TRBJ1-2; 8 nucleotides agree with TRBD1. The germline gives CDR1 SEHNR, CDR2 FQNEAQ (reference sequence). With V trimmed by 7 bases and J by 2 bases, 3 bases remained unmatched. CDR3 length equals 13 residues. CDR3 sequence reads: CASNGQGNYGYTF. DNA of the CDR3: TGTGCCAGCAATGGACAGGGCAACTATGGCTACACCTTC.

The rearrangement joins TRBV15 to TRBJ2-7; 13 nucleotides line up with TRBD2. V trimming: 2 bases; J trimming: 5 bases; junction bases outside the gene matches: 9. Germline assignment: CDR1 LNHNV and CDR2 YYDKDF (reference sequence). The CDR3 length is 17 residues. The DNA of the CDR3 is TGTGCCACCAGCAGACCAGAGGGACTAGCGGGGAGCAACGAGCAGTACTTC. This codes for CATSRPEGLAGSNEQYF.

This clone showed up just a few times. This chain links TRBV18 with TRBJ1-1; D possibly corresponds to TRBD1 (5 bases). Trimming pared 1 base from V and 1 base from J, leaving 13 bases between. This CDR3 is 16 amino acids long. Looked up from germline, CDR1 is KGHSH and CDR2 is LQKENI. The CDR3 DNA reads as TGTGCCAGCTCACCACGGGGATCAGGGCAGAACACTGAAGCTTTCTTT. Translating it yields CASSPRGSGQNTEAFF.

This clone appeared a few times. This sample includes further DNA sequences coding for the same CDR3. CDR3 DNA: TGCGCCAGCAGCTTGGGACAGGCCGCTGGAAACACCATATATTTT. Encoded protein: CASSLGQAAGNTIYF. This chain uses TRBV5-1 with TRBJ1-3, with TRBD1 as a possible D gene (6 bases). This CDR3 region has 15 residues. V shed 0 bases and J shed 2 bases, with 9 bases lying between them. Germline CDR1 is SGHRS and CDR2 is YFSETQ.

In DNA form, the CDR3 reads TGCGCCAGCAGGTCGACAGGTCACGTCTACGAGCAGTACTTC. Amino acid sequence: CASRSTGHVYEQYF. This chain uses TRBV5-1 with TRBJ2-7; D is perhaps TRBD1 (6 bases). The V end lost 5 bases, the J end lost 3 bases, and 15 bases lay between the germline ends. The CDR3 covers 14 residues. Germline assignment: CDR1 SGHRS and CDR2 YFSETQ.

The chain couples TRBV14 to TRBJ1-4, with TRBD1 matching over 9 bases. V trimming: 5 bases; J trimming: 8 bases; junction bases outside the gene matches: 6. The germline gives CDR1 SGHDN, CDR2 FVKESK. CDR3 length: 14 residues. The DNA for the CDR3 is TGTGCCAGCAGCAACGGACAGGGGTGGGAAAAACTGTTTTTT. The encoded protein is CASSNGQGWEKLFF.

The table lists this clone with a few counts. The CDR3 region is CASSQVRDSPLHF. DNA of the CDR3: TGTGCCAGCAGCCAAGTGCGTGATTCACCCCTCCACTTT. The rearrangement joins TRBV14 to TRBJ1-6; D is unresolved. Germline V CDR1 and CDR2: SGHDN, FVKESK. The CDR3 is 13 amino acids. With 1 base removed from V and 8 bases from J, the gap between germline ends came to 6 bases.

The chain links TRBV30 to TRBJ1-5; 8 bases map to TRBD1. Germline values: CDR1 GTSNPN, CDR2 SVGIG (reference sequence). Germline trimming cut 3 bases from V and 9 bases from J; bases unmatched to any gene: 4. The CDR3 length is 12 residues. CDR3 DNA: TGTGCCTGGAGCCCAGGGGGCCTGCCCCAGCATTTT. Encoded protein: CAWSPGGLPQHF.